This is a list of T cell receptor beta chains from one sample in a study of T cell responses to AZD1222 COVID-19 vaccine. Only in-frame clones appear in the TCRdb table, and some are missing; sequencing was by immunoSEQ multiplex PCR. The sample records about 150,000 clones, roughly 90% being singletons. The sequenced sample was peripheral blood, obtained on day 0 of AZD1222 vaccination. These receptors were taken from an adult in good health. CDR3s include the opening cysteine and the closing phenylalanine or tryptophan. Each record gives: J gene, CDR3 length, V gene, CDR3 protein.

TRBJ2-7,13,TRBV18,CASSPPPRDEQYF
TRBJ1-1,16,TRBV25-1,CASSEWEGTTNTEAFF
TRBJ1-1,13,TRBV7-3,CASSRTANTEAFF
TRBJ1-2,15,TRBV5-1,CASSSGQGAFHGYTF
TRBJ1-1,13,TRBV12-5,CASGLAGNTEAFF
TRBJ1-5,13,TRBV10-3,CAITWDSAQPQHF
TRBJ1-1,13,TRBV2,CASREDSNTEAFF
TRBJ2-2,16,TRBV5-5,CASSSSGTLNTGELFF
TRBJ2-3,13,TRBV5-4,CASSTGRTDTQYF
TRBJ1-2,14,TRBV7-3,CASSLGGDRYGYTF
TRBJ2-4,14,TRBV5-6,CASSLAGGKNIQYF
TRBJ1-1,15,TRBV2,CASSDMRQLNTEAFF
TRBJ1-5,17,TRBV7-2,CASSLGWSERFNQPQHF